These T cell receptor beta chains were read from a single sample in a study of beta chain features in type 1 diabetes. Clones were sequenced by immunoSEQ multiplex PCR, and TCRdb holds only the in-frame ones, with some missing. Among roughly 400,000 clones listed, 9.5% to 10% were seen once. What was sequenced was central memory CD4+ T cells from blood. These receptors all come from a man aged 25 to 40 with type 1 diabetes. CDR3s include the opening cysteine and the closing phenylalanine or tryptophan. The D gene is left open where the match is weak. Where a row states a size, it is once, few, many or the class of an expanded clone; other rows omit it.

d_call	clone_size	v_call	j_call	cdr3_length	cdr3_nt	cdr3_aa
-	many	TRBV7-3	TRBJ1-1	15	TGTGCCAGCAGCGCCCCAGGGGTTGGGAACACTGAAGCTTTCTTT	CASSAPGVGNTEAFF
-	few	TRBV5-1	TRBJ2-1	16	TGCGCCAGCAGCTTGGGTTTTCAGATCTCCTACAATGAGCAGTTCTTC	CASSLGFQISYNEQFF
-	-	TRBV7-8	TRBJ2-7	16	TGTGCCAGCAGCTTAACGGGGGCTAGCGGCTCCTACGAGCAGTACTTC	CASSLTGASGSYEQYF
TRBD1	-	TRBV6-1	TRBJ2-7	13	TGTGCCAGCAGTTTACCTGACAGGGACGAGCAGTACTTC	CASSLPDRDEQYF
TRBD1	few	TRBV30	TRBJ1-4	18	TGTGCCTGGAGTGTACTTAGGACAGGGCTTGCAACTAATGAAAAACTGTTTTTT	CAWSVLRTGLATNEKLFF
-	few	TRBV29-1	TRBJ2-7	12	TGCAGCGTTGGGCCAGGGGACTACGAGCAGTACTTC	CSVGPGDYEQYF
-	few	TRBV7-9	TRBJ2-2	12	TGTGCCAGCAGCTTAGGGCGAGGGGAGCTGTTTTTT	CASSLGRGELFF
-	many	TRBV5-8	TRBJ1-2	13	TGTGCCAGCAGCTTGAGGACGCCATATGGCTACACCTTC	CASSLRTPYGYTF
-	-	TRBV27	TRBJ2-7	14	TGTGCCAGCACCCTTAACAGGATCTCCTACGAGCAGTACTTC	CASTLNRISYEQYF
TRBD2	once	TRBV11-1	TRBJ2-2	15	TGTGCCAGCAGCTTCCTTAGCGGGGGGACCGGGGAGCTGTTTTTT	CASSFLSGGTGELFF
-	few	TRBV7-3	TRBJ2-7	14	TGTGCCAGCAGCGGAGGGGACAATCCGGGCGAGCAGTACTTC	CASSGGDNPGEQYF
TRBD2	-	TRBV4-1	TRBJ2-2	18	TGCGCCAGCAGCCAAGATATGGGGACTAGCGGGAGGGCCGGGGAGCTGTTTTTT	CASSQDMGTSGRAGELFF
TRBD1	few	TRBV6-1	TRBJ2-7	14	TGTGCCAGCACTGGGGACAGGGCGAACTACGAGCAGTACTTC	CASTGDRANYEQYF
-	-	TRBV18	TRBJ2-2	13	TGTGCCAGCTCACTCTCCCCGGGCGGGGAGCTGTTTTTT	CASSLSPGGELFF
TRBD1	few	TRBV7-9	TRBJ2-7	12	TGTGCCAGCAGGGGGACAGGGCCCGAGCAGTACTTC	CASRGTGPEQYF
-	few	TRBV15	TRBJ1-1	12	TGTGCCACCAGCAGAGATAGCGGGGACGCTTTCTTT	CATSRDSGDAFF
TRBD2	-	TRBV30	TRBJ2-5	14	TGTGCCTGGACAGCGGGAGGATTCCAAGAGACCCAGTACTTC	CAWTAGGFQETQYF
-	-	TRBV7-2	TRBJ2-4	13	TGTGCCAGCAGCTATTCCCGAGACGGACTGATCGACTTC	CASSYSRDGLIDF
TRBD2	-	TRBV7-2	TRBJ2-5	14	TGTGCCAGCAGCCGGACTAGCGTTGGAGAGACCCAGTACTTC	CASSRTSVGETQYF
-	-	TRBV7-6	TRBJ1-3	15	TGTGCCAGCAGCTTAATGGGGCCCTCTGGAAACACCATATATTTT	CASSLMGPSGNTIYF
-	-	TRBV5-4	TRBJ1-1	13	TGTGCCAGCAGCTTTCCGGAGGACACTGAAGCTTTCTTT	CASSFPEDTEAFF
-	few	TRBV9	TRBJ1-1	14	TGTGCCAGCAGCGTAGAGGTTTCGAACACTGAAGCTTTCTTT	CASSVEVSNTEAFF
TRBD2	few	TRBV27	TRBJ2-2	14	TGTGCCAGCACCAGCGGGAGAAACACCGGGGAGCTGTTTTTT	CASTSGRNTGELFF
TRBD2	few	TRBV29-1	TRBJ2-5	12	TGCAGCGTTGAAGGACTAGCCGAGACCCAGTACTTC	CSVEGLAETQYF
TRBD2	few	TRBV30	TRBJ2-5	13	TGTGCCTGCACCGCGGGGGATGGGGAGACCCAGTACTTC	CACTAGDGETQYF
TRBD1	-	TRBV6-5	TRBJ1-1	15	TGTGCCAGCAGTGGACCGGGACAGGCGAAAACTGAAGCTTTCTTT	CASSGPGQAKTEAFF
-	few	TRBV5-6	TRBJ2-5	15	TGTGCCAGCAGCCGTACATGGGGGGTTGGGGAGACCCAGTACTTC	CASSRTWGVGETQYF
-	-	TRBV19	TRBJ2-7	14	TGTGCCAGTAGTATGGGAAAGGGGACGTACGAGCAGTACTTC	CASSMGKGTYEQYF
-	few	TRBV9	TRBJ1-4	13	TGTGCCAGCAGCGTAGACGGGGGCGAAAAACTGTTTTTT	CASSVDGGEKLFF
-	few	TRBV6-4	TRBJ1-2	13	TGTGCCAGCAGTCCCGAAGGGGAGACTAGCTACACCTTC	CASSPEGETSYTF
TRBD2	many	TRBV7-9	TRBJ2-3	17	TGTGCCAGCAGTCCGGGACTAGCGTGGATCAGCACAGATACGCAGTATTTT	CASSPGLAWISTDTQYF
-	-	TRBV7-8	TRBJ1-2	10	TGTGCCAGCAGCTCGGGGGACATCACCTTC	CASSSGDITF
-	-	TRBV7-3	TRBJ2-3	14	TGTGCCAGCAGCTTAATGTCCTCCACAGATACGCAGTATTTT	CASSLMSSTDTQYF
TRBD1	-	TRBV13	TRBJ1-1	15	TGTGCCAGCAGCTTAGTGGACAGGGAGGGGGCCGAAGCTTTCTTT	CASSLVDREGAEAFF
-	-	TRBV11-2	TRBJ1-6	15	TGTGCCAGCAGCTTACTCCCCCAGGGAGGTTCACCCCTCCACTTT	CASSLLPQGGSPLHF